The clone carrying this T cell receptor (beta chain) showed up just a few times. What it binds is not known. This sample stems from a study of cytomegalovirus exposure and HLA in healthy donors. Study background: Earlier, approximately 180 million T cells were analyzed, and some 120 million unique TCR beta sequences were found among them. Study findings and constraints: In an earlier analysis, about 87% or about 30%: the productive usage of most TCR beta V segments. Later on, analysis showed that most CMV-associated TCR beta chains appeared to be HLA-restricted. Association with HLA alleles at 0.05 false discovery rate was found for about 17,000 TCR beta sequences in a later analysis.

V gave up 5 bases and J gave up 5 bases; unmatched junction bases: 6. Germline CDR1 and CDR2: SGHNT and YENEEA. This CDR3 comprises 13 residues. Primers included in the PCR were 60 Vbeta and 13 Jbeta primers. Assay used: immunoSEQ multiplex PCR; TCRdb lists only in-frame clones, some missing. Of about 150,000 clones listed, around 79% are singletons. The gene calls are TRBV11-3 and TRBJ2-7; the match to TRBD2 covers 7 bases. This receptor was identified in a man between 18 and 29 years old in good health and CMV-seronegative. Sequencing was carried out using PBMCs. CDR3 DNA: TGTGCCAGCAGCCAGCTGGCGGGAGACGAGCAGTACTTC. This codes for CASSQLAGDEQYF.